These 8 T cell receptor beta chains were sequenced from one sample in a study of cytotoxic CD8 clonotypes in ibrutinib-treated CLL. Libraries were prepared by immunoSEQ multiplex PCR; TCRdb keeps only in-frame clonotypes and omits some of them. This sample carries 270,000 or so clones, roughly 76% of them seen once, and the ten largest clones take roughly 5.7%. The sample was PBMCs, taken at disease progression, from a patient treated with ibrutinib. The receptors were sampled from a human donor with chronic lymphocytic leukemia.

The chain joins TRBV18 to TRBJ2-5; weak D call: TRBD1 (6 bases). The germline gives CDR1 KGHSH, CDR2 LQKENI. Deletions cut 6 bases from V and 0 bases from J, with 11 bases between. This CDR3 spans 14 amino acids. The DNA for the CDR3 is TGTGCCAGCTCGCCAGGGGCGTACCAAGAGACCCAGTACTTC. Translation gives CASSPGAYQETQYF.

In DNA form, the CDR3 reads TGTGCCACCAGCAGAGGCTGGACTAGGAACGGGTACGAGCAGTACTTC. Residues: CATSRGWTRNGYEQYF. The chain links TRBV15 to TRBJ2-7, with 7 bases identical to TRBD2. V lost 1 base to trimming and J lost 4 bases; unmatched junction nucleotides: 10. Germline V gives CDR1 LNHNV, CDR2 YYDKDF (reference sequence). This CDR3 is built from 16 residues.

The CDR3 nucleotides are TGCGCCAGCAGCCAAGTCCACGGACCGGGACAGACCTTCGAGCAGTACTTC. Its translation is CASSQVHGPGQTFEQYF. This chain links TRBV4-3 with TRBJ2-7, with TRBD1 matching over 7 bases. The CDR3 loop spans 17 amino acids. V lost 1 base to trimming and J lost 6 bases; unmatched junction nucleotides: 15. The germline V gene encodes CDR1 LGHNA and CDR2 YSLEER.

This chain links TRBV6-5 with TRBJ2-6, with a tentative D call TRBD1 (5 bases). The length of the CDR3 is 15 residues. The V gene's germline CDR1 is MNHEY and CDR2 SVGAGI. V lost 6 bases and J lost 0, with 9 bases in between. This CDR3 is CASSTTGSGANVLTF. The DNA for the CDR3 is TGTGCCAGCAGCACCACAGGCTCTGGGGCCAACGTCCTGACTTTC.

J is TRBJ2-3 and V is TRBV7-9; D remains ambiguous. CDR1 is SEHNR, CDR2 FQNEAQ, per germline (reference sequence). The CDR3 is made up of 12 amino acids. Deletions cut 5 bases from V and 4 bases from J, with 7 bases between. The CDR3 nucleotides read TGTGCCAGCAGCCCTGGGCCAGATACGCAGTATTTT. Translating gives CASSPGPDTQYF.

This chain links TRBV28 with TRBJ2-6, with no clear D. CDR1 and CDR2 from the germline V gene are MDHEN and SYDVKM. The CDR3 is 14 amino acids. Deletions cut 6 bases from V and 5 bases from J, with 11 bases between. CDR3 in amino acids: CASSPSEWANVLTF. In DNA form, the CDR3 reads TGTGCCAGCAGCCCGAGTGAATGGGCCAACGTCCTGACTTTC.

J is TRBJ2-2 and V is TRBV29-1; 14 nucleotides line up with TRBD2. Germline loops: CDR1 SQVTM, CDR2 ANQGSEA. This CDR3 contains 15 residues. After removal of 6 bases from V and 6 bases from J, the junction contained 6 bases not matched to a gene. The CDR3 bases are TGCAGCGTAGGGGGGACTAGCGGGAGCGCCGGGGAGCTGTTTTTT. Residues: CSVGGTSGSAGELFF.

The chain recombines TRBV2 with TRBJ1-3; tentative D call: TRBD1 (5 bases). Germline CDR1 reads SNHLY; CDR2 reads FYNNEI. The CDR3 loop spans 16 amino acids. The ends were cut back, 2 bases at V and 2 bases at J, with 13 bases in the middle. For the CDR3, the DNA is TGTGCCAGCAGTGAACGTGGAGGGGAGGCTGGAAACACCATATATTTT. Amino acid sequence: CASSERGGEAGNTIYF.